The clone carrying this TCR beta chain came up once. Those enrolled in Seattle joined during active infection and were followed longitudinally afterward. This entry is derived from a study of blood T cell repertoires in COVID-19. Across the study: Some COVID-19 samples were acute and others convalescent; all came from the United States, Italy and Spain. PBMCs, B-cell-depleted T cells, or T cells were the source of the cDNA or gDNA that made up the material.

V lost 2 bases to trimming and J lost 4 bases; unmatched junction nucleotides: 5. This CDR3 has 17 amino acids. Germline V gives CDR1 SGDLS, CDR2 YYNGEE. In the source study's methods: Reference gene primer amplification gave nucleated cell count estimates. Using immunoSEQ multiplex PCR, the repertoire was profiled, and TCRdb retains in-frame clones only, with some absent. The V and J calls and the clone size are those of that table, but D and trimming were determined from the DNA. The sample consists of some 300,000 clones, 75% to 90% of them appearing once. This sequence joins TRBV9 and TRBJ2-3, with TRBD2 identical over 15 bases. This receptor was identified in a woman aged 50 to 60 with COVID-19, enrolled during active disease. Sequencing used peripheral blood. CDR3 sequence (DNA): TGTGCCAGCAGCGTCCCGGGACTAGCGGGAGGCCCAGATACGCAGTATTTT. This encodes CASSVPGLAGGPDTQYF.